This TCR beta chain was captured in a study of naive and memory T cell subsets (dated 2017 in TCRdb). About the full investigation: An open-source, UMI-based TCR alpha and beta sequencing pipeline was applied to sorted naive and memory peripheral blood T cell subsets. IgG serology results and the functional CMV T cell responses were in complete agreement. RNA was DNase-treated and reverse transcribed with TCR constant-region primers, mostly using SuperScript III. Results and caveats for the whole study, not just this receptor: A clonotype was defined as a single alpha or beta chain sequence rather than as a paired alpha/beta receptor. In both CD4 and CD8 cells, a rise in Gini index and a fall in Shannon and inverse Simpson diversity were observed from naive through CM, EM and EMRA. The repertoire findings for the naive and memory subsets could not be validated, as no ground truth was available. After error correction, only a single occurrence was seen for over 95% of naive TCR sequences, so much steeper abundance distributions were produced than in memory subsets. A power law was followed by TCR abundance, with an exponent that differed between naive and memory subsets but was consistent across the three individuals. RNA-based TCR counts may be affected by expression changes linked to T cell activation and differentiation.

There are many counts of this clonotype. Its antigen is unknown. Base qualities are not provided; no much larger clone lies one nucleotide away. TCR alpha and beta chain libraries were amplified separately from the second PCR step onward. CMV status of each donor was established by measuring IFNgamma production from CD4+ T cells after fresh PBMCs were stimulated overnight with CMV viral lysate. CD4 T cells were positively selected with Miltenyi beads, followed by positive selection of CD8 T cells from the CD4-negative fraction. Cells were stained for CD3, CD4, CD8, CD45RA, CD27 and a live/dead dye and were sorted on a BD Aria II into four subsets based on CD45RA and CD27. Blood was obtained from a few healthy volunteers, and the blood from each volunteer was fractionated into CD4 and CD8 T cells and subsequently into four differentiation subsets. About 120 ml of peripheral blood was drawn per donor, and PBMC were isolated by Ficoll-Paque PLUS density-gradient centrifugation. After sorting, cells were lysed in RLT buffer, RNA was extracted using a Qiagen RNeasy kit, and the extracted RNA was stored at -80 degrees C.

V and J are trimmed by 5 bases and 0 bases, and the gene matches miss 5 bases of the junction. The CDR3 runs 15 residues from the cysteine to the phenylalanine. Just CDR3 DNA is preserved here, 45 bases in frame from base 1. Libraries were prepared through UMI-ligation and nested PCR. The beta constant-region primer was an equimolar mix of two oligonucleotides covering both TRBC1 and TRBC2. A single-stranded oligonucleotide carrying the SP2 primer and a 12-nucleotide UMI was ligated to the 3' end of the cDNA by T4 RNA ligase 1. Four rounds of PCR were used to amplify ligated cDNA, with nested alpha and beta constant-region primers being used together with the SP2 primer. The ligation reaction was kept at 16 degrees C for roughly 20-24 hours. To avoid over-amplification, PCR2 was usually performed as a SYBR Green qPCR and halted once a predetermined threshold was reached. Apart from the first purification, every purification step used Agencourt AMPure XP magnetic beads. Libraries were quantified by Qubit and checked on a TapeStation, with a main peak expected near 650 bp. Sequencing of the pooled libraries was done on an Illumina MiSeq using v2 2x251 paired-end kits, which typically yielded about 0.85-2 million reads per sample. Each sample library was pooled at roughly 4.4 nM, and roughly 4.5-7% PhiX was included to improve cluster recognition. Per the authors' processing: Decombinator assigned V and J genes to Demultiplexor-processed FASTQ reads by tag matching, allowing a single base-pair mismatch. By using UMIs, Collapsinator corrected both sequencing errors and the frequency errors caused by PCR heterogeneity. CDR3Translator translated TCRs and extracted CDR3s from the conserved cysteine to the FGXG phenylalanine, flagging non-productive sequences. Repertoires were subsampled to equal numbers of UMI-defined TCRs before Gini, Shannon entropy and inverse Simpson indices were calculated. Power-law fits to clonotype abundance distributions were performed by maximum likelihood within the linear range. On one naive CD8 sample, the pipeline and MIGEC gave similar UMI counts, unique TCR numbers and clonal distributions. The repertoires were searched for 5,500 to 8,000 CMV-associated CDR3 sequences that had been compiled from VDJdb and a published dataset. TCRdb ran its own pipeline on the public reads, namely fastp trimming at Q25 and MiXCR clone calling, and kept in-frame beta chains. All rows with the same CDR3 protein become a single entry with the most common DNA and genes. These V and J calls rely on TCRdb rather than the paper's analysis. Present in this sample are 84,000 or so distinct CDR3 sequences, about 7% of which were seen just once. The ten largest clones capture about 1.6% of the sample.

Sequenced material: central memory CD4+ T cells from blood. What this sample's cell subset or site label stands for: central memory, CD45RA- CD27+. This receptor was obtained from a human donor in good health. In this chain, TRBV12-3 or TRBV12-4 is recombined with TRBJ2-3; TRBD2 fits 7 bases in the junction. The DNA sequence is TGTGCCAGCAGTGACCGGGACTACAGCACAGATACGCAGTATTTT. The encoded protein is CASSDRDYSTDTQYF.